This entry features one T cell receptor delta chain sequence. Its antigen is unknown. The amino acid sequence in TCRdb belongs to a much larger clone and departs from this DNA's translation at residue 5, likely a sequencing read error; the sequence shown is translated from the DNA. This sample stems from a study of gamma delta lymphoproliferative disorders and STAT genes. Study-level background: Gamma-chain libraries were built from at least 50 ng of genomic DNA with the LymphoTrack Dx TCRG Assay.

PBMCs from patients and controls supplied the genomic DNA for sequencing. Healthy adult blood donors, age- and sex-matched, served as controls. TCRdb reprocessed the multiplex PCR reads through CATT. The sample lists more than 3,000 delta-chain clones, approximately 1% occurring once. This CDR3 has 15 amino acids. CDR1 is GEAIGNYY, CDR2 EKD, per germline. Germline trimming cut 2 bases from V and 0 bases from J; bases unmatched to any gene: 4. General observations from the study: Most major patient clonotypes were shared with at least one healthy donor. Public or private status of leukemic clones needs confirmation.

The TCR comes from a human donor in good health. The rearrangement joins TRDV2 to TRDJ1, with TRDD3 identical over 8 bases. The sequenced material came from blood. The CDR3 bases are TGTGCCTGTGACAACCTGGGGGAGAACACCGATAAACTCATCTTT. As protein: CACDNLGENTDKLIF.